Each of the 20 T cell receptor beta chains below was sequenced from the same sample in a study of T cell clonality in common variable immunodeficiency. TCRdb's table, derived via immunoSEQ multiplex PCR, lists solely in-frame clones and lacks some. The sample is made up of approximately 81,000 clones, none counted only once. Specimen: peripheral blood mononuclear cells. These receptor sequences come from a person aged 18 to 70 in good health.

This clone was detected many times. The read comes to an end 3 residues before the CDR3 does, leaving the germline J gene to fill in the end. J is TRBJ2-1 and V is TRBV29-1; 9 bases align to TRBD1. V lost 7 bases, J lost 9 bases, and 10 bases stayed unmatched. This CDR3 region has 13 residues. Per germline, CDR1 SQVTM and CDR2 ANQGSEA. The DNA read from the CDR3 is TGCAGCGCACACCGGGACAGGGCGGGTGAG. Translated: CSAHRDRAGE. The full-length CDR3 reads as CSAHRDRAGEQFF.

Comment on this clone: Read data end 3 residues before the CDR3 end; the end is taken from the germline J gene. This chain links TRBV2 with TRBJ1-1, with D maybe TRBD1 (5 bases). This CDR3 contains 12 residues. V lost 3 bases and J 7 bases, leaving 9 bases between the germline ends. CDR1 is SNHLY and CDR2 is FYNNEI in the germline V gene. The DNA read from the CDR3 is TGTGCCAGCAGTGAGGACACGGGTGAA. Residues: CASSEDTGE. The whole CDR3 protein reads CASSEDTGEAFF. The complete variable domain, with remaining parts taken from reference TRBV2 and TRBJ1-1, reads EPEVTQTPSHQVTQMGQEVILRCVPISNHLYFYWYRQILGQKVEFLVSFYNNEISEKSEIFDDQFSVERPDGSNFTLKIRSTKLEDSAMYFCASSEDTGEAFFGQGTRLTVV.

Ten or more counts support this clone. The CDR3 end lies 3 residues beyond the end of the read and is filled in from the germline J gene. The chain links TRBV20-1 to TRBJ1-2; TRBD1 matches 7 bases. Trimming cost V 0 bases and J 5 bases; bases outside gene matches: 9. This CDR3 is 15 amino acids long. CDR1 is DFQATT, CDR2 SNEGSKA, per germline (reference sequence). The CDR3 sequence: CSARDSRGDRYGYTF. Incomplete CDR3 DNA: TGCAGTGCTAGAGACTCCAGGGGGGACCGGTATGGC.

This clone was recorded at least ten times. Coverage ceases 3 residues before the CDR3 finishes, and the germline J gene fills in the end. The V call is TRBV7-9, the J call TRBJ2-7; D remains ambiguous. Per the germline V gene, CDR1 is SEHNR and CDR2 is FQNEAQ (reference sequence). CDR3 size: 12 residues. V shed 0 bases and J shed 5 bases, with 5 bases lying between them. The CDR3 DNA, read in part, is TGTGCCAGCAGCTTAGCAGGCCACGAG. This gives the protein CASSLAGHE. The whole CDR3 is CASSLAGHEQYF.

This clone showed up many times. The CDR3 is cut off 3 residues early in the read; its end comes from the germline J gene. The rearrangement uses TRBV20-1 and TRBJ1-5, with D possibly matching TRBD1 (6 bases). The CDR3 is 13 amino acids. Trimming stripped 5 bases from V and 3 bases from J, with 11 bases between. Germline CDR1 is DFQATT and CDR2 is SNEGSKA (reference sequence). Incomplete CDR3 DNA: TGCAGTGCTCAAACAGGGAACAATCAGCCC. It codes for CSAQTGNNQP. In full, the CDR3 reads CSAQTGNNQPQHF.

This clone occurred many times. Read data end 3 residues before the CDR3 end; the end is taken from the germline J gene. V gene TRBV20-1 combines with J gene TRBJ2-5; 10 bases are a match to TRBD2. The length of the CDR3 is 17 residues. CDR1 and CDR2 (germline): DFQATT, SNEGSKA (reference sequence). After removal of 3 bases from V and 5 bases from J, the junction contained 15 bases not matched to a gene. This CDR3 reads CSASPWLAGDPKETQYF. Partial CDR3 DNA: TGCAGTGCTAGCCCTTGGCTAGCGGGAGACCCAAAGGAGACC.

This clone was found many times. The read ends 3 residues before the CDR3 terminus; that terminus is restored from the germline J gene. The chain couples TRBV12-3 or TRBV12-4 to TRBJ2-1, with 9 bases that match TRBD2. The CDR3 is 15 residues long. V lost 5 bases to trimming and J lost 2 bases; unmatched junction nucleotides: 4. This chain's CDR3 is CASSPASGAYNEQFF. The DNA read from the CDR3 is TGTGCCAGCAGTCCGGCTAGCGGGGCCTACAATGAG.

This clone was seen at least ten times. The sequenced part of the CDR3 DNA is TGTGCCAGCAGCCCAGGGGCCTATCAGCCC. Protein product: CASSPGAYQP. The whole CDR3 protein reads CASSPGAYQPQHF. The chain has TRBV7-2 and TRBJ1-5; perhaps TRBD1 as D (6 bases). The CDR3 goes on 3 residues after the read ends, and that part is filled in from the germline J gene. With 5 bases removed from V and 5 bases from J, the gap between germline ends came to 10 bases. The CDR3 is 13 amino acids. In germline, CDR1 is SGHTA, CDR2 FQGNSA.

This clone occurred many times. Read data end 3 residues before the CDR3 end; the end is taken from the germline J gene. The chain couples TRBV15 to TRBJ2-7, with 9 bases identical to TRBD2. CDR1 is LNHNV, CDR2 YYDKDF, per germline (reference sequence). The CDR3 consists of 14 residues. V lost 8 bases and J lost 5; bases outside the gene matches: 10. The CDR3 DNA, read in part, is TGTGCCACCGTTAGGAGCGGGAGGTCCCACGAG. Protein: CATVRSGRSHE. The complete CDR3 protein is CATVRSGRSHEQYF.

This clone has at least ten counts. Incomplete CDR3 DNA: TGCAGTGCTAGAGGGCGGGGACTAACCTACGAG. Its protein is CSARGRGLTYE. The entire CDR3 protein is CSARGRGLTYEQYF. The chain employs TRBV20-1 and TRBJ2-7, with 7 bases identical to TRBD2. The CDR3 extends 3 residues past the end of the read, so its final part is completed from the germline J gene. Germline-derived CDR1 and CDR2 are DFQATT and SNEGSKA (reference sequence). The CDR3 sequence is 14 residues long. The V gene end was trimmed by 1 base and the J gene end by 2 bases; junction bases not matched to a gene: 5.

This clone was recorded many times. This CDR3 reads CASSPQGTLETQYF. The part of the CDR3 DNA that was read is TGTGCCAGTAGTCCGCAGGGGACGTTAGAGACC. The J gene is TRBJ2-5, the V gene TRBV19; D might be TRBD1 (6 bases). Read coverage stops 3 residues before the CDR3 terminus; the germline J gene supplies the remainder. Germline lookup yields CDR1 LNHDA and CDR2 SQIVND (reference sequence). Trimming removed 5 bases from V and 4 bases from J, with 14 bases in between. There are 14 residues in the CDR3.

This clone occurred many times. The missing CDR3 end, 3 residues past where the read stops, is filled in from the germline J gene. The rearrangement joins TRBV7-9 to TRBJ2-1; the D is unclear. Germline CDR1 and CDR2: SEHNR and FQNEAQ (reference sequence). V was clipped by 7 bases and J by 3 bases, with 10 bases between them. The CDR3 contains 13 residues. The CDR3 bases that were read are TGTGCCAGCAAAATAACCGGCTACAATGAG. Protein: CASKITGYNE. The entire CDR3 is CASKITGYNEQFF.

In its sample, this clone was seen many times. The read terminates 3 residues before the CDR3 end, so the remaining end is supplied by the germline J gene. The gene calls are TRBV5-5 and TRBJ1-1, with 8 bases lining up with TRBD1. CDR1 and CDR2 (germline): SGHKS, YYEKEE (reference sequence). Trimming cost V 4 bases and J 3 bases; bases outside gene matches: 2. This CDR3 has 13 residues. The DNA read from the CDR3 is TGTGCCAGCAGCCTACAGGGGGACACTGAA. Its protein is CASSLQGDTE. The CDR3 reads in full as CASSLQGDTEAFF.

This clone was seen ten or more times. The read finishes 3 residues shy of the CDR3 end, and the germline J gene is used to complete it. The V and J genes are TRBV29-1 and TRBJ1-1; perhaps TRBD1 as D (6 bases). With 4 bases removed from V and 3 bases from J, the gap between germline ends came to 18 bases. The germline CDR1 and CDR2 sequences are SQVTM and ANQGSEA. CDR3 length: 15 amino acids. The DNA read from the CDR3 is TGCAGCGTTGTACTAGGGGGGGCGGTCTACACTGAA. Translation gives CSVVLGGAVYTE. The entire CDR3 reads CSVVLGGAVYTEAFF. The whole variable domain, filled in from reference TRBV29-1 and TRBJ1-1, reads SAVISQKPSRDICQRGTSLTIQCQVDSQVTMMFWYRQQPGQSLTLIATANQGSEATYESGFVIDKFPISRPNLTFSTLTVSNMSPEDSSIYLCSVVLGGAVYTEAFFGQGTRLTVV.

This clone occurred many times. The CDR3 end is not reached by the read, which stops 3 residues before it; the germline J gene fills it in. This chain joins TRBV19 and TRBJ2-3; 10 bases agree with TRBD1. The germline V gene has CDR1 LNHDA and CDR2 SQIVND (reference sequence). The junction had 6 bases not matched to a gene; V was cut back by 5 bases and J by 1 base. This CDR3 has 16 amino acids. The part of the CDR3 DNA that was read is TGTGCCAGTAGTCCTTCTGGGACAGGGGGCACAGATACG. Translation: CASSPSGTGGTDT. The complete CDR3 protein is CASSPSGTGGTDTQYF.

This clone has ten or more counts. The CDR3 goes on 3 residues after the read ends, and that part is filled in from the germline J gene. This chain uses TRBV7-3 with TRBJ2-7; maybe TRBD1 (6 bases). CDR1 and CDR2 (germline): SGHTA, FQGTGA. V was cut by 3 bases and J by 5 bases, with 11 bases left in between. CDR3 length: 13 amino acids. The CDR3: CASSFTGSNEQYF. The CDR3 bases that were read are TGTGCCAGCAGCTTTACAGGGTCCAACGAG.

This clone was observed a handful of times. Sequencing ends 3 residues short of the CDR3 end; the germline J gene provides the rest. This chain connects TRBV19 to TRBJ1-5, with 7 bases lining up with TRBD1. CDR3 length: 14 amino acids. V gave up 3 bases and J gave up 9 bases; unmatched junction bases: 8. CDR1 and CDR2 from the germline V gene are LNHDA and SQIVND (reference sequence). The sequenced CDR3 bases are TGTGCCAGTAGTATTCAGGGGGTAACTCTGCCC. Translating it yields CASSIQGVTLP. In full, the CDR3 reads CASSIQGVTLPQHF.

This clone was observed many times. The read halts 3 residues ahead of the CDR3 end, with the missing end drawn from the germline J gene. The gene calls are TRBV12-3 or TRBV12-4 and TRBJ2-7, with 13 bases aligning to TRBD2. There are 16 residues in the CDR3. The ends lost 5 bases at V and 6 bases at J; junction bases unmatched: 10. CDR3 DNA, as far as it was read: TGTGCCAGCAGTAGCACTAGCGGGAGGGCTTTGCGCGAG. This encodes CASSSTSGRALRE. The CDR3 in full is CASSSTSGRALREQYF.

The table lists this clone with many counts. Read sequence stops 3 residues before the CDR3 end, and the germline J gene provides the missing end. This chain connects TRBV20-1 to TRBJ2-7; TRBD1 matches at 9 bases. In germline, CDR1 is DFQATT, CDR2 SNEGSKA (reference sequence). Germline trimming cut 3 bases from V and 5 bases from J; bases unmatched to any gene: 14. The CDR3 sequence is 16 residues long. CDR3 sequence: CSASWPLGQGVHEQYF. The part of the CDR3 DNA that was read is TGCAGTGCTAGTTGGCCCTTGGGACAGGGAGTCCACGAG.

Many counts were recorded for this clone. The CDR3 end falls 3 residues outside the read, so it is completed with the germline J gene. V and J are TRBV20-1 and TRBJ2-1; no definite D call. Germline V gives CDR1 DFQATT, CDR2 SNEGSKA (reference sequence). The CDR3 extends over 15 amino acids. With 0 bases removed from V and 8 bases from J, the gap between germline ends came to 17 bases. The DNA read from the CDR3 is TGCAGTGCTAGAGATCCGGCGGCAGCGCCGGATGAG. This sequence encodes CSARDPAAAPDE. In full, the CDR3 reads CSARDPAAAPDEQFF.